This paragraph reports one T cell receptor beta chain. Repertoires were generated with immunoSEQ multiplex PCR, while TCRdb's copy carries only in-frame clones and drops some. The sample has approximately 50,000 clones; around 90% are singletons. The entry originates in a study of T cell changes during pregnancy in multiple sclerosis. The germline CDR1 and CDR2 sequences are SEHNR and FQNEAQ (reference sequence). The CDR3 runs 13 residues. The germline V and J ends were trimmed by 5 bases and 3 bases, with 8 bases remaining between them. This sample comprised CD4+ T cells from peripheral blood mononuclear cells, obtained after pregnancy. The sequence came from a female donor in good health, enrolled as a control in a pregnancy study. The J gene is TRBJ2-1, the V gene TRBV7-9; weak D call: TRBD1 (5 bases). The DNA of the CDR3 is TGTGCCAGCAGCCCAGGGTACTACAATGAGCAGTTCTTC. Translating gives CASSPGYYNEQFF.